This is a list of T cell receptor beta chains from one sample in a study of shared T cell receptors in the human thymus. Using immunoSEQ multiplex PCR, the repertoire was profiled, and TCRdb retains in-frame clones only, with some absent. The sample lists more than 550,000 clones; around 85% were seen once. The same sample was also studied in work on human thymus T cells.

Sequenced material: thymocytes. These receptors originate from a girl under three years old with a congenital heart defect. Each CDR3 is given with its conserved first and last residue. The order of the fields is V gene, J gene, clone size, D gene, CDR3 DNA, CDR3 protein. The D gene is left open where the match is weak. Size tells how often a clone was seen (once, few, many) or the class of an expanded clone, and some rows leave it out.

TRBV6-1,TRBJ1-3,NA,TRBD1,TGTGCCAGCAGTGGACCCGGGACAGGAATAACCCGGCGCGGAAACACCATATATTTT,CASSGPGTGITRRGNTIYF
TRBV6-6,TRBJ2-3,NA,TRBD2,TGTGCCAGCAGGTCGACTAGCGGGAGCACAGATACGCAGTATTTT,CASRSTSGSTDTQYF
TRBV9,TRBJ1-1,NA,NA,TGTGCCAGCAGCCCGTGGACAGTACGGAACACTGAAGCTTTCTTT,CASSPWTVRNTEAFF
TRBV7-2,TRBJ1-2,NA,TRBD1,TGTGCCAGCAGCTCCTTTCACCCCCGGGACAGGGTCGGCTATGGCTACACCTTC,CASSSFHPRDRVGYGYTF
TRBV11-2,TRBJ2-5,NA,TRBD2,TGTGCCAGCAGCTTAGATCATCGGGGGGCCCAGTACTTC,CASSLDHRGAQYF
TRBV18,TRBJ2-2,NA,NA,TGTGCCAGCTCACCGGGGACCAGGGGTACCCCAAACACCGGGGAGCTGTTTTTT,CASSPGTRGTPNTGELFF
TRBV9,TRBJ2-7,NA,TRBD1,TGTGCCAGCAGCGACCTCCGACAGGGAAACTCCGAGCAGTACTTC,CASSDLRQGNSEQYF
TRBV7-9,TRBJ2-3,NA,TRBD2,TGTGCCAGCAGCTTATGTAGGGCTAGCGGGCCCCCCACAGATACGCAGTATTTT,CASSLCRASGPPTDTQYF
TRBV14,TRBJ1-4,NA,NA,TGTGCCAGCAGCCACCCGACGACAGCCTTTAATGAAAAACTGTTTTTT,CASSHPTTAFNEKLFF
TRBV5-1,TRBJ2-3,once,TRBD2,TGCGCCAGCAGCCTGGGGGCGGGGGGCGAAGATACGCAGTATTTT,CASSLGAGGEDTQYF
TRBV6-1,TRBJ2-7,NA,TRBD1,TGTGCCAGCAGTACTCCGGGACAGGGGAACTACGAGCAGTACTTC,CASSTPGQGNYEQYF
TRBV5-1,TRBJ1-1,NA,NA,TGCGCCAGCAGCTTAAGTAGGAGAGAAGCTTTCTTT,CASSLSRREAFF
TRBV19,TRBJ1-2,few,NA,TGTGCCAGTAGTGCGGGGTCAGGGAGTTACACCTTC,CASSAGSGSYTF
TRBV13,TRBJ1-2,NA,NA,TGTGCCAGCAGCCCTATAGAGGAGCTTGCCTATGGCTACACCTTC,CASSPIEELAYGYTF
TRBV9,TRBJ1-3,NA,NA,TGTGCCAGCAGCCCCCGACAGAGTCTTTCTGGAAACACCATATATTTT,CASSPRQSLSGNTIYF
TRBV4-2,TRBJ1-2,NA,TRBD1,TGTGCCAGCAGCCCAGGACAGGGATTTTGCAACTATGGCTACACCTTC,CASSPGQGFCNYGYTF
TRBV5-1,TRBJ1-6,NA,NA,TGCGCCAGCAGCCGCAGGGCAAGTTCACCCCTCCACTTT,CASSRRASSPLHF
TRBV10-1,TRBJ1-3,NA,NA,TGCGCCAGCAGTGAGACTGCTTACTCTGGAAACACCATATATTTT,CASSETAYSGNTIYF
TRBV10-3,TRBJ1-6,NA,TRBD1,TGTGCCATCAAGGTTGGGACAGGGAATTCACCCCTCCACTTT,CAIKVGTGNSPLHF
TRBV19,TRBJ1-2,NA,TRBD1,TGTGCCAGTAGTCCGGACAGGGAAGCCGGCTACACCTTC,CASSPDREAGYTF
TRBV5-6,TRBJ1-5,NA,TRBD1,TGTGCCAGCAGCTCAGGGACAGGGGGATTAGCGTATAGCAATCAGCCCCAGCATTTT,CASSSGTGGLAYSNQPQHF
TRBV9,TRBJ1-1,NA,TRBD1,TGTGCCAGCAGCGTTTGGGACAGATGGGACACTGAAGCTTTCTTT,CASSVWDRWDTEAFF
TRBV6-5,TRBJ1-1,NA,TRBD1,TGTGCCAGCAGGGTCGACAGGGGAGCTGAAGCTTTCTTT,CASRVDRGAEAFF
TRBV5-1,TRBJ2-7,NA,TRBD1,TGCGCCAGCAGCGTCCCGGGACAGGGCCACTACGAGCAGTACTTC,CASSVPGQGHYEQYF
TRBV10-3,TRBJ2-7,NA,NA,TGTGCCATCAGCCCCGGAAGGGCTGCGGGCTCCTACGAGCAGTACTTC,CAISPGRAAGSYEQYF
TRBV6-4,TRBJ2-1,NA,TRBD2,TGTGCCAGCAGTGACACTAGCGGGACCCCCAATGAGCAGTTCTTC,CASSDTSGTPNEQFF
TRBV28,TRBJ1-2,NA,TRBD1,TGTGCCAGCAGACGAGACAGGGGCCAAATGAACTATGGCTACACCTTC,CASRRDRGQMNYGYTF
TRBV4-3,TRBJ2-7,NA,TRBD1,TGCGCCAGCAGCCAAGATGGGGACAGGGGGAGGGTTTACTACGAGCAGTACTTC,CASSQDGDRGRVYYEQYF
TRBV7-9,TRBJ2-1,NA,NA,TGTGCCAGCAGCTACGAGGGGGGGAGCAATGAGCAGTTCTTC,CASSYEGGSNEQFF
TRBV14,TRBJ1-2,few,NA,TGTGCCAGCAGCCAAGCGGGCGGGGCTGGCTACACCTTC,CASSQAGGAGYTF
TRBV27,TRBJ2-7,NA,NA,TGTGCCAGCAGGGGGCTACGATCGAACGAGCAGTACTTC,CASRGLRSNEQYF
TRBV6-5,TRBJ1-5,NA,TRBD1,TGTGCCAGCAGTTACTCGTGGACAGGGAACAATCAGCCCCAGCATTTT,CASSYSWTGNNQPQHF
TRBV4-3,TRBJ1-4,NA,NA,TGCGCCAGCAGCCAAGATCCTCCGGGGGGGCCTGGGCCCACTAATGAAAAACTGTTTTTT,CASSQDPPGGPGPTNEKLFF
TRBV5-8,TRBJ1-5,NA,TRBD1,TGTGCCAGCAGCACCACAGGGGGGAATCAGCCCCAGCATTTT,CASSTTGGNQPQHF
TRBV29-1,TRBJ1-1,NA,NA,TGCAGCGTTCCTGAGGGGGTAGAGATGAACACTGAAGCTTTCTTT,CSVPEGVEMNTEAFF
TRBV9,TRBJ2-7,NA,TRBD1,TGTGCCAGCACCCCAGGGGTCGGGACAGGCTGGTCTTGG,CASTPGVGTGWSW
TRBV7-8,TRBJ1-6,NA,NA,TGTGCCAGCAGTCAATGGCAGGGTGAGGTTTCACCCCTCCACTTT,CASSQWQGEVSPLHF
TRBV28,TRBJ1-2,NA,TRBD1,TGTGCCAGCAGTGATAAAGACAGGGGCGGCTACACCTTC,CASSDKDRGGYTF
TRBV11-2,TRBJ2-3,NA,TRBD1,TGTGCCAGCACCTTTCTGGAACTGGGACAGGGACTTACCACAGATACGCAGTATTTT,CASTFLELGQGLTTDTQYF
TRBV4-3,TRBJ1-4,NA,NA,TGCGCCAGCAGCCACTCACGCCCAGGGCGGGGTGAAAAACTGTTTTTT,CASSHSRPGRGEKLFF
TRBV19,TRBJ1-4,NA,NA,TGTGCCAGTAGTCCCCTCTCATTGGGGGGGCGAAACGAAAAACTGTTTTTT,CASSPLSLGGRNEKLFF
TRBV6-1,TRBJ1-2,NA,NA,TGTGCCAGCAGTTCCTCGGACAGCCTCTATGGCTACACCTTC,CASSSSDSLYGYTF
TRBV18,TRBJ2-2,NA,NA,TGTGCCAGCTCACCAAGGGGAGGCGGCGGGGAGCTGTTTTTT,CASSPRGGGGELFF
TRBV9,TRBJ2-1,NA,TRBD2,TGTGCCAGCAGCGTAGGAGCTAGCGGGGGGGCAGTTGATGAGCAGTTCTTC,CASSVGASGGAVDEQFF
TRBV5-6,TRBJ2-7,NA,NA,TGTGCCAGCAGCTTGGGCATAGCCTACGAGCGGTACTTC,CASSLGIAYERYF
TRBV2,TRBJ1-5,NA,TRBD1,TGTGCCAGCAGCAACGACAGGGGGGAACATATGCATAGCAATCAGCCCCAGCATTTT,CASSNDRGEHMHSNQPQHF
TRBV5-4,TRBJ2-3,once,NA,TGTGCCAGCAGCCCCATGGGCAGCACAGATACGCAGTATTTT,CASSPMGSTDTQYF